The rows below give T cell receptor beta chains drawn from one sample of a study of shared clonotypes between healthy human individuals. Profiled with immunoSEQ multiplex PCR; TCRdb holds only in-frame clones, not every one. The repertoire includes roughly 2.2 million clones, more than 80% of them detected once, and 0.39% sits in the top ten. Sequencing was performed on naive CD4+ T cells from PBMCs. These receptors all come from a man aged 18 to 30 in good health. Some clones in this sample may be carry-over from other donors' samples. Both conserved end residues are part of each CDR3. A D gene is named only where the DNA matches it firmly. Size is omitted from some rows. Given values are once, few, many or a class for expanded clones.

TGCGCCAGCAGCCCGGGACAGACGATAACCGGGGAGCTGTTTTTT CASSPGQTITGELFF TRBV5-1 once TRBD1 TRBJ2-2
TGCGCCAGCAGGCCACCGGGCCTCTCTGGAAACACCATATATTTT CASRPPGLSGNTIYF TRBV4-1 NA NA TRBJ1-3
TGTGCCAGCAGCTCCGGGACTAGCGGGAGGGCAGGTTCAGGTGAGCAGTTCTTC CASSSGTSGRAGSGEQFF TRBV5-4 once TRBD2 TRBJ2-1
TGTGCCAGCAGCGCGATTATCTCCGGGTCTGGAAACACCATATATTTT CASSAIISGSGNTIYF TRBV11-2 NA NA TRBJ1-3
TGTGCCAGCAGTTTGCAAGAGACCCAGTACTTC CASSLQETQYF TRBV27 NA NA TRBJ2-5
TGCGCCAGCAGCCAAATCCCCGGACTAGCTCCAGATACGCAGTATTTT CASSQIPGLAPDTQYF TRBV4-1 NA TRBD2 TRBJ2-3
TGCGCCAGCAGCTTTAGGGACAGAGTCAGTGATGGCTACACCTTC CASSFRDRVSDGYTF TRBV5-1 NA TRBD1 TRBJ1-2
TGTGCCAGCAGTGCTCACCCCGGATCTCCCGTCTATGGCTACACCTTC CASSAHPGSPVYGYTF TRBV28 NA NA TRBJ1-2
TGTGCCAGCAGTTTATGGGGCGGGGGAGACAATGAGCAGTTCTTC CASSLWGGGDNEQFF TRBV28 NA TRBD2 TRBJ2-1
TGCGCCAGCAGCCAAGGGGGAAGTGGAGATACGCAGTATTTT CASSQGGSGDTQYF TRBV4-1 NA NA TRBJ2-3
TGTGCCAGCAGCGCCCTCCCGGGTCGAGTCTCCTACGAGCAGTACTTC CASSALPGRVSYEQYF TRBV5-5 once NA TRBJ2-7
TGTGCCAGCTCACTGCAGCAATCCGGGGAGCTGTTTTTT CASSLQQSGELFF TRBV18 NA NA TRBJ2-2
TGCGCCAGCAGGGACGCGGGAACCCACTATGGCTACACCTTC CASRDAGTHYGYTF TRBV5-1 NA NA TRBJ1-2
TGCGCCAGCAGCTCTCACGTATATTCGACAGGGAGCTCCTACGAGCAGTACTTC CASSSHVYSTGSSYEQYF TRBV5-1 once TRBD1 TRBJ2-7
TGTGCCAGCAGCAAAGCTCTTCGTATGGGGGGCTACGAGCAGTACTTC CASSKALRMGGYEQYF TRBV21-1 NA NA TRBJ2-7